Below are 19 T cell receptor beta chains sequenced from a single sample in a study of cytomegalovirus exposure and HLA in healthy donors. PCR involved 60 Vbeta and 13 Jbeta primers. Some clones are missing from TCRdb's copy, which holds only in-frame ones; the method was immunoSEQ multiplex PCR. The data show 150,000 to 200,000 clones, less than 85% seen once. Sequencing used PBMCs. The receptors originated from a boy younger than 10 in good health and CMV-seronegative.

This chain uses TRBV11-2 with TRBJ2-1; D might be TRBD2 (5 bases). The germline V and J ends were trimmed by 0 bases and 6 bases, with 12 bases remaining between them. CDR1 SGHAT and CDR2 FQNNGV come from the germline V gene. This CDR3 comprises 15 residues. The CDR3, as DNA: TGTGCCAGCAGCTTAGATCCAGGACTTCCCAATGAGCAGTTCTTC. Translating gives CASSLDPGLPNEQFF.

The V call is TRBV14, the J call TRBJ1-2; weak D call: TRBD1 (6 bases). With 3 bases removed from V and 0 bases from J, the gap between germline ends came to 17 bases. Germline assignment: CDR1 SGHDN and CDR2 FVKESK. The CDR3 spans 17 residues. CDR3 sequence (DNA): TGTGCCAGCAGCCATCCCAGGGGAAAATCCTCTAACTATGGCTACACCTTC. It encodes CASSHPRGKSSNYGYTF.

The V and J genes are TRBV2 and TRBJ1-4, with no clear D. V shed 11 bases and J shed 6 bases, with 13 bases lying between them. Germline V CDR1 and CDR2: SNHLY, FYNNEI. CDR3 length equals 12 residues. CDR3 residues: CAGSRQDEKLFF. The DNA for the CDR3 is TGTGCCGGAAGTAGGCAGGATGAAAAACTGTTTTTT.

The gene calls are TRBV6-1 and TRBJ1-2, with D perhaps matching TRBD1 (5 bases). The ends were cut back, 4 bases at V and 3 bases at J, with 12 bases in the middle. In germline, CDR1 is MNHNS, CDR2 SASEGT. The CDR3 is 14 residues long. DNA for the CDR3: TGTGCCAGCAGTGCAGTCAGGGTTGACTATGGCTACACCTTC. It specifies CASSAVRVDYGYTF.

The chain combines TRBV5-1 with TRBJ2-1; 9 bases line up with TRBD1. This CDR3 contains 16 residues. Trimming took 4 bases from V and 5 from J; bases not matched to a gene: 10. Germline V CDR1 and CDR2: SGHRS, YFSETQ. CDR3 nucleotides: TGCGCCAGCAGCCCCGATGGGACAGGGTGGGACAATGAGCAGTTCTTC. Protein: CASSPDGTGWDNEQFF.

The V call is TRBV28, the J call TRBJ1-4, with 12 bases that match TRBD1. The germline V gene has CDR1 MDHEN and CDR2 SYDVKM. V gave up 6 bases and J gave up 7 bases; unmatched junction bases: 18. This CDR3 contains 19 residues. The DNA of the CDR3 is TGTGCCAGCAGCTACGCTGAGGGAAGGGACAGGGGGCGCCGTGAAAAACTGTTTTTT. It encodes CASSYAEGRDRGRREKLFF.

This chain uses TRBV28 with TRBJ2-2; TRBD2 might be the D (6 bases). V dropped 6 bases and J dropped 5 bases, with 10 bases sitting between them. There are 13 residues in the CDR3. The V gene's germline CDR1 is MDHEN and CDR2 SYDVKM. The CDR3 sequence is CASSPSGTGELFF. DNA for the CDR3: TGTGCCAGCAGCCCCAGCGGGACCGGGGAGCTGTTTTTT.

This chain connects TRBV9 to TRBJ1-2; D remains ambiguous. This CDR3 comprises 14 residues. The V end was cut by 0 bases, the J end by 4 bases, with 10 bases between. Germline V gives CDR1 SGDLS, CDR2 YYNGEE. The CDR3: CASSVAGEIYGYTF. DNA for the CDR3: TGTGCCAGCAGCGTAGCTGGGGAGATCTATGGCTACACCTTC.

The rearrangement joins TRBV28 to TRBJ1-5; 9 nucleotides align to TRBD1. V dropped 10 bases and J dropped 2; count of bases not matched to a gene: 3. CDR1 MDHEN and CDR2 SYDVKM come from the germline V gene. CDR3 length: 13 residues. The CDR3: CAITGGGNQPQHF. The DNA for the CDR3 is TGTGCCATAACAGGGGGCGGCAATCAGCCCCAGCATTTT.

The chain carries TRBV6-5 and TRBJ1-4, with 9 bases aligning to TRBD1. This CDR3 has 15 residues. Germline V gives CDR1 MNHEY, CDR2 SVGAGI. Trimming cost V 4 bases and J 8 bases; bases outside gene matches: 8. This chain's CDR3 is CASSSGGTGSEKLFF. The CDR3 region has the DNA TGTGCCAGCAGTTCGGGAGGGACAGGGTCCGAAAAACTGTTTTTT.

This sequence joins TRBV10-1 and TRBJ2-1; perhaps TRBD1 as D (5 bases). The V end was cut by 0 bases, the J end by 7 bases, with 10 bases between. The germline gives CDR1 WNHNN, CDR2 SYGVQD (reference sequence). The CDR3 runs to 14 residues. CDR3 amino acids: CASSESPGKNEQFF. In DNA form, the CDR3 reads TGCGCCAGCAGTGAGTCGCCAGGGAAGAATGAGCAGTTCTTC.

V and J are TRBV7-6 and TRBJ1-3; TRBD1 matches at 9 bases. Germline CDR1 and CDR2: SGHVS and FNYEAQ. This CDR3 spans 14 amino acids. V was clipped by 5 bases and J by 6 bases; unmatched bases: 5. CDR3 residues: CASSPTGGKNTIYF. For the CDR3, the DNA is TGTGCCAGCAGCCCCACAGGGGGCAAAAACACCATATATTTT.

The chain employs TRBV25-1 and TRBJ2-1; 10 nucleotides agree with TRBD2. The CDR3 extends over 17 amino acids. Germline trimming cut 3 bases from V and 7 bases from J; bases unmatched to any gene: 12. The V gene's germline CDR1 is MGHDK and CDR2 SYGVNS. This chain's CDR3 is CASSEFTAGGGENEQFF. In DNA, the CDR3 is TGTGCCAGCAGTGAGTTTACAGCGGGAGGGGGGGAAAATGAGCAGTTCTTC.

This clone was found a few times. The chain recombines TRBV19 with TRBJ2-1, with 12 bases matching TRBD2. V shed 1 base, J shed 6 bases, and the junction held 7 bases outside the gene matches. From germline, CDR1 is LNHDA and CDR2 SQIVND (reference sequence). The CDR3 is 17 amino acids. The CDR3 protein is CASSIALLAGGLNEQFF. Here the CDR3 DNA reads TGTGCCAGTAGTATAGCCCTACTAGCGGGGGGCCTCAATGAGCAGTTCTTC.

The chain uses TRBV7-9 and TRBJ2-7, with 7 bases identical to TRBD1. CDR3 length: 13 amino acids. Trimming cost V 4 bases and J 7 bases; bases outside gene matches: 7. Germline V gene sequence: CDR1 SEHNR, CDR2 FQNEAQ (reference sequence). As DNA, the CDR3 is TGTGCCAGCAGCTCCCGGACAGGAAGGGAGCAGTACTTC. Its protein is CASSSRTGREQYF.

This clone turned up a few times. The rearrangement links TRBV6-6 to TRBJ1-5; D may be TRBD1 (5 bases). This CDR3 is 16 amino acids long. The ends were cut back, 2 bases at V and 3 bases at J, with 14 bases in the middle. Germline V gene lookup returns CDR1 MNHNY and CDR2 SVGAGI (reference sequence). CDR3 loop: CASSYRVGGTNQPQHF. In DNA, the CDR3 is TGTGCCAGCAGTTACAGGGTCGGGGGGACCAATCAGCCCCAGCATTTT.

This clone is a singleton in its sample. The genes are TRBV5-4 and TRBJ1-4; D uncertain. The CDR3 runs 14 residues. Germline CDR1 SGHNT, CDR2 YYREEE (reference sequence). V was trimmed by 0 bases and J by 4 bases, leaving 7 bases between them. CDR3 DNA sequence: TGTGCCAGCAGCTTGGGAGGGAATAATGAAAAACTGTTTTTT. Protein sequence: CASSLGGNNEKLFF.

The CDR3 loop is CASSSLTGSYEQYF. The CDR3 region has the DNA TGTGCCAGCAGCTCTCTTACAGGGTCCTACGAGCAGTACTTC. The genes are TRBV11-2 and TRBJ2-7; tentative D call: TRBD1 (6 bases). Germline V CDR1 and CDR2: SGHAT, FQNNGV. With 4 bases removed from V and 1 base from J, the gap between germline ends came to 11 bases. The CDR3 covers 14 residues. Looking up the rest from reference TRBV11-2 and TRBJ2-7 gives the full variable domain: EAGVAQSPRYKIIEKRQSVAFWCNPISGHATLYWYQQILGQGPKLLIQFQNNGVVDDSQLPKDRFSAERLKGVDSTLKIQPAKLEDSAVYLCASSSLTGSYEQYFGPGTRLTVT.

The chain is built from TRBV7-8 and TRBJ2-3, with unresolved D. Deletions cut 7 bases from V and 2 bases from J, with 4 bases between. The CDR3 loop spans 11 amino acids. Germline CDR1 SGHVS, CDR2 FQNEAQ. CDR3 in amino acids: CASTLTDTQYF. CDR3 DNA: TGTGCCAGCACCCTCACAGATACGCAGTATTTT.